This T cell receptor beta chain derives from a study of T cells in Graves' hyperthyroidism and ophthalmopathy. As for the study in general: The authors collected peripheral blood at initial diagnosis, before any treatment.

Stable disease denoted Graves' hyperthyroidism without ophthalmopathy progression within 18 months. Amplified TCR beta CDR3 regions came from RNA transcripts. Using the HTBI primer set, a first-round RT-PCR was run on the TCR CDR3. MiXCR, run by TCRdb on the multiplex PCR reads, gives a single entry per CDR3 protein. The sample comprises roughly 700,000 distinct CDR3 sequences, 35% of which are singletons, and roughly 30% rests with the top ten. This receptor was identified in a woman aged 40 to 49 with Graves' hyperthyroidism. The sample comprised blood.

The CDR3 here is CASRGRGGTEAFF. The CDR3 DNA sequence: TGTGCCAGCAGGGGCAGGGGGGGCACTGAAGCTTTCTTT. V and J are TRBV7-9 and TRBJ1-1, with TRBD1 identical over 7 bases. The CDR3 consists of 13 residues. After removal of 6 bases from V and 4 bases from J, the junction contained 5 bases not matched to a gene. Germline V CDR1 and CDR2: SEHNR, FQNEAQ (reference sequence).